These 2 T cell receptor beta chains came from one sample sequenced in a study of T cell repertoires in cytomegalovirus infection. One entry per CDR3 protein results from TCRdb running MiXCR on the reads. Among 300,000 to 400,000 distinct CDR3 sequences listed, 8% to 10% were seen once. The specimen sequenced was PBMCs. These receptors were collected from a human donor in good health (CMV status not recorded). Some clones in this sample may be carry-over from other donors' samples.

In its sample, this clonotype was seen a few times. V gene TRBV6-5 combines with J gene TRBJ2-1; D is perhaps TRBD1 (6 bases). The CDR3 covers 14 residues. CDR1 is MNHEY and CDR2 is SVGAGI in the germline V gene. The V gene lost 0 bases and the J gene lost 9 bases, with 12 bases spanning the gap. The CDR3 sequence is CASSYSPGAGEQFF. The CDR3 DNA reads as TGTGCCAGCAGTTACTCCCCAGGGGCCGGTGAGCAGTTCTTC.

This clonotype has more than one count but fewer than ten. The chain combines TRBV12-3 or TRBV12-4 with TRBJ2-3; D is unclear. The CDR3 has 15 amino acids. V was clipped by 3 bases and J by 3 bases, with 13 bases between them. CDR3 coding DNA: TGTGCCAGCAGTTTTTTCCCGGCTGGAACAGATACGCAGTATTTT. It encodes CASSFFPAGTDTQYF.